This T cell receptor beta chain is drawn from a study of response to subunit inactivated influenza vaccine. Study conclusions and caveats: Authors suggested each seasonal influenza vaccination recruits few new T cells.

TCRdb ran MiXCR on the RT-PCR reads and lists one entry per CDR3 protein. Of 300,000 to 350,000 distinct CDR3 sequences detected, just over 20% appear once; the ten largest clones hold roughly 10%. The ends were cut back, 7 bases at V and 2 bases at J, with 13 bases in the middle. The CDR3 extends over 13 amino acids. Germline V gene data show CDR1 as SGHRS and CDR2 as YFSETQ. As for this clonotype: Antigen: not known.

The rearrangement links TRBV5-1 to TRBJ2-7; TRBD1 might be the D (6 bases). The sample consisted of PBMCs from blood, taken 21 months after vaccination. This TCR was sampled from a man aged 50-75 years who received an inactivated influenza vaccine. The CDR3 loop is CASGREGAYEQYF. The DNA of the CDR3 is TGCGCCAGCGGGCGAGAGGGGGCCTACGAGCAGTACTTC.